This T cell receptor (beta chain) was sequenced for a study of shared clonotypes between healthy human individuals. The CDR3 runs to 13 residues. Germline values: CDR1 MNHEY, CDR2 SVGAGI. V was clipped by 2 bases and J by 5 bases, with 10 bases between them. Libraries were prepared by immunoSEQ multiplex PCR; TCRdb keeps only in-frame clonotypes and omits some of them. The sample has 2 million to 3 million clones; 90% to 95% are singletons. The chain recombines TRBV6-5 with TRBJ2-7; D might be TRBD1 or TRBD2, each matching 5 bases. The specimen was naive CD4+ T cells from PBMCs. Subset here: CD45RA+ positively selected. The sequence derives from a man aged 18 to 30 in good health. Some clones in this sample may be carry-over from other donors' samples. The CDR3: CASSYSVGHEQYF. CDR3 bases: TGTGCCAGCAGTTACAGCGTGGGACACGAGCAGTACTTC.